The 20 T cell receptor beta chains below come from one sample, sequenced in a study of blood T cell repertoires in COVID-19. The repertoire was sequenced with immunoSEQ multiplex PCR; TCRdb's copy has only in-frame clones and lacks some. The repertoire includes about 340,000 clones, 70% to 90% of them detected once, and approximately 4% sits in the top ten. The sample was PBMCs or T cells enriched from blood (not recorded which). The receptors stem from a woman aged 40 to 50 with acute COVID-19.

This clone was picked up a small number of times. The gene calls are TRBV6-2 or TRBV6-3 and TRBJ2-6; D unclear. The CDR3 has 15 residues. Germline CDR1 and CDR2: MNHEY and SVGEGT. Trimming shortened V by 6 bases and J by 0 bases, and 9 bases separated the two germline ends. The CDR3 protein is CASRYTGSGANVLTF. The CDR3 nucleotides are TGTGCCAGCAGATACACCGGCTCTGGGGCCAACGTCCTGACTTTC.

The rearrangement links TRBV29-1 to TRBJ2-3; 10 nucleotides align to TRBD2. The J segment lost 6 bases and the V segment lost 8 bases, leaving 8 bases of the junction unmatched. This CDR3 is built from 13 residues. CDR1 is SQVTM and CDR2 is ANQGSEA in the germline V gene. CDR3 bases: TGCAGCTTCGGGGTAGCGGGAGGTGATACGCAGTATTTT. Encoded protein: CSFGVAGGDTQYF.

The chain links TRBV5-4 to TRBJ2-7; 7 nucleotides agree with TRBD2. This CDR3 region has 18 residues. V shed 3 bases, J shed 1 base, and the junction held 16 bases outside the gene matches. The germline gives CDR1 SGHNT, CDR2 YYREEE (reference sequence). In nucleotides, the CDR3 is TGTGCCAGCAGCTCGGGATTCGGGGGGAGGACGGATTCCTACGAGCAGTACTTC. The encoded protein is CASSSGFGGRTDSYEQYF.

V usage is TRBV6-5 and J usage is TRBJ2-3; no clear D gene. Germline CDR1 is MNHEY and CDR2 is SVGAGI. V gave up 8 bases and J gave up 7 bases, with 16 bases separating them. The CDR3 sequence is 13 residues long. The CDR3: CASQSLLPNTQYF. The DNA for the CDR3 is TGTGCCAGCCAAAGTCTGCTACCAAATACGCAGTATTTT.

This chain joins TRBV5-1 and TRBJ1-4; D is unresolved. The germline V gene has CDR1 SGHRS and CDR2 YFSETQ. Trimming left V 5 bases short and J 2 bases short, with 13 bases between. The CDR3 runs 15 residues. Here the CDR3 reads CASSPRVSTNEKLFF. CDR3 sequence (DNA): TGCGCCAGCAGTCCGAGGGTCTCCACTAATGAAAAACTGTTTTTT.

This rearrangement joins TRBV4-2 to TRBJ2-2, with 7 positions matching TRBD2. CDR1 LGHNA and CDR2 YNFKEQ come from the germline V gene. This CDR3 contains 15 residues. V shed 4 bases, J shed 4 bases, and the junction held 6 bases outside the gene matches. The CDR3 region has the DNA TGTGCCAGCAGCCTTCTAGCGGATGGCACCGGGGAGCTGTTTTTT. It is translated as CASSLLADGTGELFF.

The genes are TRBV19 and TRBJ1-1; D unclear. CDR3 length: 13 amino acids. The V end lost 5 bases, the J end lost 6 bases, and 13 bases lay between the germline ends. Germline V gene data show CDR1 as LNHDA and CDR2 as SQIVND (reference sequence). The CDR3 loop reads CASSLSTPSEAFF. DNA for the CDR3: TGTGCCAGTAGTCTTTCAACTCCCTCTGAAGCTTTCTTT.

The rearrangement links TRBV18 to TRBJ1-1; possibly TRBD1 for D (5 bases). Germline CDR1 and CDR2: KGHSH and LQKENI. CDR3 length: 15 amino acids. The germline V and J ends were trimmed by 3 bases and 1 base, with 12 bases remaining between them. This CDR3 is CASSPKDSPNTEAFF. CDR3 DNA sequence: TGTGCCAGCTCACCTAAAGACAGCCCGAACACTGAAGCTTTCTTT.

The chain employs TRBV6-6 and TRBJ1-2, with D perhaps TRBD1 (5 bases). The V end lost 5 bases, the J end lost 1 base, and 20 bases lay between the germline ends. Germline CDR1 and CDR2: MNHNY and SVGAGI (reference sequence). The CDR3 loop spans 17 amino acids. The CDR3 region is CASSPNQGLLLNYGYTF. The CDR3 region has the DNA TGTGCCAGCAGTCCAAACCAGGGACTGCTACTTAACTATGGCTACACCTTC.

This chain joins TRBV5-1 and TRBJ2-1; TRBD2 aligns across 8 bases. Germline CDR1 reads SGHRS; CDR2 reads YFSETQ. The CDR3 runs 15 residues. V trimming: 0 bases; J trimming: 3 bases; junction bases outside the gene matches: 2. The CDR3 is CASSLGAGGYNEQFF. CDR3 bases: TGCGCCAGCAGCTTGGGGGCGGGGGGCTACAATGAGCAGTTCTTC.

The gene calls are TRBV7-2 and TRBJ2-7; tentatively, D is TRBD2 (6 bases). Trimming took 5 bases from V and 4 from J, leaving 18 bases between them. The CDR3 is 15 residues long. The V gene's germline CDR1 is SGHTA and CDR2 FQGNSA. DNA of the CDR3: TGTGCCAGCAGCCTCGCCGGGACTGTCTTGTACGAGCAGTACTTC. Protein sequence: CASSLAGTVLYEQYF.

This chain joins TRBV14 and TRBJ2-5; TRBD1 agrees at 11 bases. Unmatched junction bases numbered 10, after V lost 5 bases and J lost 5 bases. The CDR3 totals 16 residues. CDR1 is SGHDN, CDR2 FVKESK, per germline. The CDR3 here is CASSEPGQGVSETQYF. The CDR3 bases are TGTGCCAGCAGCGAACCGGGACAGGGGGTGAGCGAGACCCAGTACTTC.

In its sample, this clone was seen a few times. This sequence joins TRBV7-8 and TRBJ2-1; weak D call: TRBD1 (6 bases). The germline V and J ends were trimmed by 3 bases and 2 bases, with 8 bases remaining between them. CDR1 is SGHVS and CDR2 is FQNEAQ in the germline V gene. This CDR3 has 14 amino acids. The CDR3 loop reads CASSFGQTYNEQFF. DNA of the CDR3: TGTGCCAGCAGCTTCGGACAGACCTACAATGAGCAGTTCTTC.

This clone has a single count. V usage is TRBV4-3 and J usage is TRBJ1-5; possible D gene TRBD1, 5 bases. Deletions cut 4 bases from V and 0 bases from J, with 7 bases between. The CDR3 spans 14 residues. Germline V gene data show CDR1 as LGHNA and CDR2 as YSLEER. The CDR3 DNA reads as TGCGCCAGCAGCCCTACAGGTAGCAATCAGCCCCAGCATTTT. This encodes CASSPTGSNQPQHF.

The genes are TRBV9 and TRBJ1-4, with D perhaps TRBD1 (6 bases). This CDR3 has 15 amino acids. Germline CDR1 reads SGDLS; CDR2 reads YYNGEE. Trimming shortened V by 4 bases and J by 7 bases, and 17 bases separated the two germline ends. CDR3 protein: CASSLGRGSGEKLFF. DNA for the CDR3: TGTGCCAGCAGCCTAGGAAGGGGGTCCGGTGAAAAACTGTTTTTT.

A single count supports this clone. The V gene is TRBV7-9, the J gene TRBJ2-7; D unclear. This CDR3 has 16 amino acids. Germline CDR1 SEHNR, CDR2 FQNEAQ (reference sequence). V dropped 2 bases and J dropped 3 bases, with 17 bases sitting between them. CDR3 residues: CASSLRLQSAGYEQYF. The CDR3 DNA sequence: TGTGCCAGCAGCTTAAGGCTACAGTCAGCCGGCTACGAGCAGTACTTC.

The rearrangement joins TRBV5-1 to TRBJ2-3; 9 positions agree with TRBD2. V trimming: 2 bases; J trimming: 4 bases; junction bases outside the gene matches: 5. Germline assignment: CDR1 SGHRS and CDR2 YFSETQ. The CDR3 sequence is 15 residues long. CDR3 loop: CASSFGGGDPDTQYF. In DNA form, the CDR3 reads TGCGCCAGCAGCTTCGGCGGGGGGGATCCAGATACGCAGTATTTT.

The chain couples TRBV9 to TRBJ2-2; 8 bases are a match to TRBD2. CDR3 size: 16 residues. The J segment lost 5 bases and the V segment lost 3 bases, leaving 9 bases of the junction unmatched. CDR1 and CDR2 (germline): SGDLS, YYNGEE. CDR3 loop: CASSGPAGDWTGELFF. CDR3 nucleotide sequence: TGTGCCAGCAGCGGACCAGCGGGAGACTGGACCGGGGAGCTGTTTTTT.

The V and J genes are TRBV10-3 and TRBJ2-7; D perhaps matches TRBD1 (5 bases). Looked up from germline, CDR1 is ENHRY and CDR2 is SYGVKD. The CDR3 covers 15 residues. Trimming stripped 6 bases from V and 5 bases from J, with 20 bases between. The CDR3 spells CAISSLDTKRDEQYF. The CDR3 DNA is TGTGCCATCAGCTCCCTGGACACAAAAAGGGACGAGCAGTACTTC.

The chain joins TRBV9 to TRBJ2-3, with 7 bases matching TRBD2. CDR3 length: 13 amino acids. Germline V lookup: CDR1 SGDLS, CDR2 YYNGEE. V shed 7 bases and J 0 bases; nucleotides not matched to a gene: 2. Here the CDR3 reads CASGEGSTDTQYF. Written as DNA, the CDR3 is TGTGCCAGCGGGGAGGGAAGCACAGATACGCAGTATTTT.